This T cell receptor beta chain was identified in a study of tumor-infiltrating lymphocytes in primary liver carcinoma. Study as a whole: Patients included men and women of 30 to 69 years.

The source material, about 17-31 mg of unsorted bulk tissue, was used to co-extract RNA and DNA. In the case of this clonotype: A read error may produce the germline difference seen at one junction end.

Researchers generated TCR beta cDNA from 500 ng of total RNA, relying on a constant-region primer. The TCR beta library was amplified through three nested multiplex PCR rounds in a modified ARM-PCR procedure. TCRdb called the multiplex PCR reads again in MiXCR, with one record for every CDR3 protein. This sample has roughly 80,000 distinct CDR3 sequences, with around 66% found just once. The receptor was isolated from a man aged 35-49 years with primary liver carcinoma and hepatitis B virus infection. Sequenced material: tumor-adjacent normal liver tissue.

CDR3 amino acids: CTSSAVAGWVNNELFF. The CDR3 DNA is TGTACCAGCAGTGCCGTAGCGGGATGGGTAAATAATGAGCTGTTCTTC. This chain links TRBV14 with TRBJ2-1, with TRBD2 identical over 8 bases. The CDR3 length is 16 residues. The V gene's germline CDR1 is SGHDN and CDR2 FVKESK.